A selection of T cell receptor beta chains follows, all from one sample in a study of graft-versus-host responses after intestinal transplantation. The table came from immunoSEQ multiplex PCR; TCRdb's copy has only in-frame clones and leaves some out. The sample contains about 130,000 clones, 92% of which appear only once. Antigens for these TCRs are unknown. Source: unstimulated CD4+ T cells sorted from spleen or lymph node cells, taken before intestinal transplant. The receptors were sampled from a human donor who received an intestinal transplant. Each CDR3 is given with its conserved first and last residue. Fields, in order: J gene, V gene, clone size, CDR3 protein. The size entry is marked missing in some rows and otherwise reads once, few, many or a size class.

J: TRBJ1-1
V: TRBV7-8
size: .
CDR3: CASSKGQGNTEAFF

J: TRBJ2-1
V: TRBV11-3
size: once
CDR3: CASSGRLGNEQFF

J: TRBJ2-3
V: TRBV2
size: once
CDR3: CASSERTGTDTQYF

J: TRBJ2-1
V: TRBV6-1
size: few
CDR3: CASSEAGQMVQFF

J: TRBJ2-7
V: TRBV7-2
size: .
CDR3: CASSRLAGIIGQYF

J: TRBJ2-3
V: TRBV6-1
size: .
CDR3: CASTQVTDTQYF

J: TRBJ1-5
V: TRBV28
size: .
CDR3: CASSLWGQGPQPQHF

J: TRBJ2-1
V: TRBV23-1
size: .
CDR3: CASSPTPSLISSYNEQFF

J: TRBJ2-1
V: TRBV6-5
size: .
CDR3: CASSYSGGHNEQFF

J: TRBJ2-5
V: TRBV28
size: .
CDR3: CASSLGGLSETQYF

J: TRBJ2-2
V: TRBV5-8
size: .
CDR3: CASSRPGQGIGELFF

J: TRBJ1-5
V: TRBV4-3
size: .
CDR3: CASSQDVNSNQPQHF

J: TRBJ2-2
V: TRBV5-8
size: .
CDR3: CASSFELAGGTGELFF

J: TRBJ2-2
V: TRBV5-4
size: .
CDR3: CASSSPWGESTGELFF

J: TRBJ2-2
V: TRBV18
size: once
CDR3: CASSPAQGGTGELFF

J: TRBJ1-2
V: TRBV19
size: .
CDR3: CASSYNGGANYGYTF

J: TRBJ2-3
V: TRBV19
size: .
CDR3: CASSSQGSTDTQYF

J: TRBJ1-5
V: TRBV28
size: .
CDR3: CASRINRDRSQHF

J: TRBJ2-3
V: TRBV2
size: once
CDR3: CASSVQLSSTDTQYF

J: TRBJ2-7
V: TRBV5-4
size: .
CDR3: CASSSQLSYEQYF

J: TRBJ2-1
V: TRBV5-1
size: .
CDR3: CASSFPRPGGRSYNEQFF

J: TRBJ2-2
V: TRBV28
size: .
CDR3: CASTRESTGELFF

J: TRBJ2-1
V: TRBV5-4
size: .
CDR3: CASSLDPVTAGGEQFF

J: TRBJ2-1
V: TRBV7-2
size: .
CDR3: CASSLAGLPEQFF

J: TRBJ2-3
V: TRBV19
size: .
CDR3: CASAALSSGRGADTQYF

J: TRBJ2-1
V: TRBV5-1
size: few
CDR3: CASSLVNNEQFF

J: TRBJ1-2
V: TRBV4-1
size: .
CDR3: CASSHQGNYGYTF

J: TRBJ2-1
V: TRBV29-1
size: .
CDR3: CSVEGHGLATDEQFF

J: TRBJ2-7
V: TRBV10-2
size: few
CDR3: CASSGAYEQYF

J: TRBJ1-2
V: TRBV6-5
size: .
CDR3: CASITGGERIGYTF

J: TRBJ1-2
V: TRBV28
size: .
CDR3: CASSEARGFYYGYTF

J: TRBJ2-2
V: TRBV28
size: .
CDR3: CASVRVVDGELFF

J: TRBJ2-5
V: TRBV9
size: .
CDR3: CASSVAGSLGETQYF

J: TRBJ2-1
V: TRBV10-3
size: .
CDR3: CAISESGERIGNEQFF

J: TRBJ1-1
V: TRBV6-1
size: .
CDR3: CASSRGDTEAFF

J: TRBJ2-7
V: TRBV27
size: once
CDR3: CASSSRPYEQYF

J: TRBJ2-2
V: TRBV18
size: once
CDR3: CASSPDRPNTGELFF

J: TRBJ2-5
V: TRBV7-2
size: .
CDR3: CASSLGLLGGKETQYF

J: TRBJ2-1
V: TRBV7-3
size: .
CDR3: CASSSGAPQGGEQFF

J: TRBJ1-1
V: TRBV18
size: .
CDR3: CASSTFGDRSTEAFF

J: TRBJ2-2
V: TRBV5-6
size: once
CDR3: CASSRGTGEPGELFF

J: TRBJ2-3
V: TRBV2
size: .
CDR3: CASSKRTSGSLDTQYF

J: TRBJ2-7
V: TRBV6-1
size: .
CDR3: CASSEGGVRPRSAYEQYF

J: TRBJ2-2
V: TRBV2
size: .
CDR3: CASKVAQGADTGELFF

J: TRBJ1-2
V: TRBV5-1
size: few
CDR3: CASSRDGDGYGYTF

J: TRBJ2-4
V: TRBV4-2
size: .
CDR3: CASSQDYWGQGAIKAKNIQYF

J: TRBJ2-7
V: TRBV5-1
size: .
CDR3: CASSLAAGGNREQYF

J: TRBJ1-1
V: TRBV6-6
size: .
CDR3: CASSFGGAENTEAFF

J: TRBJ2-7
V: TRBV11-3
size: .
CDR3: CASSLAGTYEQYF

J: TRBJ2-2
V: TRBV6-5
size: .
CDR3: CASSWTSGNTGELFF

J: TRBJ2-7
V: TRBV14
size: .
CDR3: CASSQDLPGRGLGGEYEQYF